This T cell receptor (beta chain) was retrieved from a study of a mutant IDH1 vaccine in newly diagnosed glioma. In germline, CDR1 is MNHNY, CDR2 SVGAGI (reference sequence). V was cut by 4 bases and J by 7 bases, with 7 bases left in between. The CDR3 loop spans 12 amino acids. TCRdb keeps only in-frame clones here, not all; method: immunoSEQ multiplex PCR. Of 45,000 to 60,000 clones listed, more than 75% are singletons. Concerning this clone itself: Its antigen remains unknown.

Documented time point: week 35, safety follow-up. What each vaccine dose contained was 300 ug of mutant IDH1 20-mer peptide, accompanied by topical imiquimod. The astrocytomas were IDH1-mutant, ATRX-negative, and WHO grade 3 or 4. The sequences come from PBMCs, collected from a glioma patient whose treatment included an IDH1 peptide vaccine. The V gene is TRBV6-6, the J gene TRBJ2-2; D might be TRBD2 (6 bases). The TCR comes from a woman aged 40-49 years with glioma. CDR3 bases: TGTGCCAGCAGTTGGCGGGGCGGGGAGCTGTTTTTT. Amino acid sequence: CASSWRGGELFF.